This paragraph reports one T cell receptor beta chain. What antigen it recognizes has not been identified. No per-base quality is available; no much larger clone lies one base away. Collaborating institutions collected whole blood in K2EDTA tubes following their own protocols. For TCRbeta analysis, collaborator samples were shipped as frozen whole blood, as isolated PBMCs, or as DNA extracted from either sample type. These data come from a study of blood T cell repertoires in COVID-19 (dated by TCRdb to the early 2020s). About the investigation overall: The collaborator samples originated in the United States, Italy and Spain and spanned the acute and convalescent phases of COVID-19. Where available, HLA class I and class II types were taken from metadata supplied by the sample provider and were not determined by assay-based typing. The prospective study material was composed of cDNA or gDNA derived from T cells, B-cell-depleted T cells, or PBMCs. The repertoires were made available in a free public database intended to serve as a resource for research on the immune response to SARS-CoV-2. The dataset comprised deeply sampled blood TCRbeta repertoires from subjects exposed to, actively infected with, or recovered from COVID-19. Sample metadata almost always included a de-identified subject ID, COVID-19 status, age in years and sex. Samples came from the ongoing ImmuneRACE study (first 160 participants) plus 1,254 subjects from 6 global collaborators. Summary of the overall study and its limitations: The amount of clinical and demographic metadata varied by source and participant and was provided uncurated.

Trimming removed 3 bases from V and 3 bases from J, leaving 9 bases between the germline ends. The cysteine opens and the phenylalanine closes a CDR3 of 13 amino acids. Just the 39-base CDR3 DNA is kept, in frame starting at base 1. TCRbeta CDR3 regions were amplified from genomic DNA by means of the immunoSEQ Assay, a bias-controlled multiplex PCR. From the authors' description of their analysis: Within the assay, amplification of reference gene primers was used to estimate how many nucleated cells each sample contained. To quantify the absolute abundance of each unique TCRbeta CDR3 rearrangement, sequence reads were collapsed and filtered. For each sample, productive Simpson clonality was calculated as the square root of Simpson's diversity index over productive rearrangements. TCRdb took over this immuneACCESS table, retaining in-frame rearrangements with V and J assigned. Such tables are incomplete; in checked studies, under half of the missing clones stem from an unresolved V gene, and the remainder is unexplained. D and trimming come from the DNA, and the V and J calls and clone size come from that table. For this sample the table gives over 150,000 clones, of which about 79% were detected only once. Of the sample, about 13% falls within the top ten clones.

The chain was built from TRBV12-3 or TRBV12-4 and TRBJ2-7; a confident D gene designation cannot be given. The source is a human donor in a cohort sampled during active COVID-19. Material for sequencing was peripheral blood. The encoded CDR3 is CASSFGPYYEQYF. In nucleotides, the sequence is TGTGCCAGCAGTTTTGGGCCGTACTACGAGCAGTACTTC.